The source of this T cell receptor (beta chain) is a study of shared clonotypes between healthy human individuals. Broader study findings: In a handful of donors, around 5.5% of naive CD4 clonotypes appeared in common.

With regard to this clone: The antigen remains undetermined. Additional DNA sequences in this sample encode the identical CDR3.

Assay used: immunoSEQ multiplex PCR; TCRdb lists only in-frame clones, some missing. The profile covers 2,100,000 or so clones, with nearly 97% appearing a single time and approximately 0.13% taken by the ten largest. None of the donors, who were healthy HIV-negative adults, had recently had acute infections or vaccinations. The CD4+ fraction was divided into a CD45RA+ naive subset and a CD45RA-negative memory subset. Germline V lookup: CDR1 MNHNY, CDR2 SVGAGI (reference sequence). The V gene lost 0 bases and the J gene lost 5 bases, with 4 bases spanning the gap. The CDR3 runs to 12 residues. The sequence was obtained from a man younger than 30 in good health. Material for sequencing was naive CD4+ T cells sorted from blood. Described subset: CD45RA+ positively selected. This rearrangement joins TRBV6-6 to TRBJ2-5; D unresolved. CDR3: CASSYSSETQYF. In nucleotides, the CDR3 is TGTGCCAGCAGTTACTCGTCGGAGACCCAGTACTTC.